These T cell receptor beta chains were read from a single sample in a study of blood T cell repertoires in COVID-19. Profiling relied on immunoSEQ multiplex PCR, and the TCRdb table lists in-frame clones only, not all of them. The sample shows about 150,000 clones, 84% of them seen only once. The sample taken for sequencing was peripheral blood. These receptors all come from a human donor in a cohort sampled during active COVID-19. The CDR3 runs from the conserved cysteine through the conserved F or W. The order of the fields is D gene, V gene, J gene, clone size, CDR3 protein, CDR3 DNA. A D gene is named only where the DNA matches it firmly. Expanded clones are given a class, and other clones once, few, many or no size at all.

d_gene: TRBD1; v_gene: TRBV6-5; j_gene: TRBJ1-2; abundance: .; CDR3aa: CASSWDRENPYGYTF; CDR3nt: TGTGCCAGCAGCTGGGACAGGGAAAACCCCTATGGCTACACCTTC
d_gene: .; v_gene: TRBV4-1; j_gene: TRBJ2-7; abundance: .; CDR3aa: CASSQEQALGIYEQYF; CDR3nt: TGCGCCAGCAGCCAAGAACAGGCCCTGGGAATCTACGAGCAGTACTTC
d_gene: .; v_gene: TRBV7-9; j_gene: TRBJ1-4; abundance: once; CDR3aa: CASSPNGGRTNEKLFF; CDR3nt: TGTGCCAGCAGCCCAAACGGGGGGCGCACTAATGAAAAACTGTTTTTT
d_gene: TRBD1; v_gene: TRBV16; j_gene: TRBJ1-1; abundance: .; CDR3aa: CASSQNRGQTEAFF; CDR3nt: TGTGCCAGCAGCCAAAACAGGGGACAAACTGAAGCTTTCTTT
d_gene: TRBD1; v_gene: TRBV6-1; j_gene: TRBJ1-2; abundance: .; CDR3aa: CASSELPGGAGYGYTF; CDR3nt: TGTGCCAGCAGTGAGCTTCCAGGGGGCGCGGGCTATGGCTACACCTTC
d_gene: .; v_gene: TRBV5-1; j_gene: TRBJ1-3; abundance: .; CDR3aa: CASSLDWGDTIYF; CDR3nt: TGCGCCAGCAGCTTGGACTGGGGGGACACCATATATTTT
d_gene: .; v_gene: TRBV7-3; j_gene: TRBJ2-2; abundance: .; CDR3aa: CASSPSTGELFF; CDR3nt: TGTGCCAGCAGCCCTTCTACCGGGGAGCTGTTTTTT
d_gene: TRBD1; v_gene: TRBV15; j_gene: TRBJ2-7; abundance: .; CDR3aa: CATSRDWVTGGYEQYF; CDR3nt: TGTGCCACCAGCAGAGATTGGGTGACAGGGGGCTACGAGCAGTACTTC
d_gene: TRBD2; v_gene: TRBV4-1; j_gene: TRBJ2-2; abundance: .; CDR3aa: CASSQLSGGTTGELFF; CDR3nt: TGCGCCAGCAGCCAACTCAGCGGGGGAACCACCGGGGAGCTGTTTTTT
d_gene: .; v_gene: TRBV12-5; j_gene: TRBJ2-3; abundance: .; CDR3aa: CASGLGMGGTYTDTQYF; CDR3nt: TGTGCTAGTGGTTTGGGTATGGGCGGGACCTACACAGATACGCAGTATTTT
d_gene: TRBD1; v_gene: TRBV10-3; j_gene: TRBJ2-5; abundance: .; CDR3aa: CAISVDREETQYF; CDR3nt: TGTGCCATCAGTGTGGACAGGGAAGAGACCCAGTACTTC
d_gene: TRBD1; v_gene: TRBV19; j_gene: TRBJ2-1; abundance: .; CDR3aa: CASSNRDRGYEQFF; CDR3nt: TGTGCCAGTAGTAACCGGGACAGGGGCTATGAGCAGTTCTTC
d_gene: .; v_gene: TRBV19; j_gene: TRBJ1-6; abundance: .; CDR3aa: CASSMRWQGGNSPLHF; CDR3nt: TGTGCCAGTAGTATGAGGTGGCAGGGTGGTAATTCACCCCTCCACTTT
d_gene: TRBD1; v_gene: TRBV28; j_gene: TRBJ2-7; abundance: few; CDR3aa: CASSPYRGGYEQYF; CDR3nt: TGTGCCAGCAGTCCATACAGGGGTGGCTACGAGCAGTACTTC
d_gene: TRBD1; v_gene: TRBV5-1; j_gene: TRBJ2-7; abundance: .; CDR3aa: CASGWGQGSHEQYF; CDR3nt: TGCGCCAGCGGCTGGGGACAGGGATCCCACGAGCAGTACTTC
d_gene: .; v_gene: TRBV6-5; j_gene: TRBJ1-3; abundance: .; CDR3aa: CASSPTLQGGNTIYF; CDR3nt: TGTGCCAGCAGTCCTACTCTCCAGGGCGGAAACACCATATATTTT
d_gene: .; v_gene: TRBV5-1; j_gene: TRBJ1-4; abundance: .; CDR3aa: CASREFFWTAEKLFF; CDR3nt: TGCGCCAGCAGGGAATTTTTCTGGACAGCCGAAAAACTGTTTTTT
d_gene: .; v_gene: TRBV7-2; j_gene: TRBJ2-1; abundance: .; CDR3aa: CASSPPGAYNEQFF; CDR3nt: TGTGCCAGCAGCCCTCCCGGGGCCTACAATGAGCAGTTCTTC
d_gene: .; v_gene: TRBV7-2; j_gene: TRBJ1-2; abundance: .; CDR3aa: CASSLAGRAHGYTF; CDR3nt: TGTGCCAGCAGCTTAGCGGGGAGGGCCCATGGCTACACCTTC
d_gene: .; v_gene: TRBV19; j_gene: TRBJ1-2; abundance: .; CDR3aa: CASTFVTGNYGYTF; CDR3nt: TGTGCCAGTACCTTCGTTACAGGGAACTATGGCTACACCTTC
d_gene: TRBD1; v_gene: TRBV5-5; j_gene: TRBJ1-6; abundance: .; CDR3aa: CASRTRTGGWNNSPLHF; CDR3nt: TGTGCCAGCAGGACACGGACAGGGGGCTGGAATAATTCACCCCTCCACTTT
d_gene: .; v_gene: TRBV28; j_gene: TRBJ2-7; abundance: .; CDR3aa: CASSFGETSQYF; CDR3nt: TGTGCCAGCAGTTTCGGAGAGACTAGTCAGTACTTC
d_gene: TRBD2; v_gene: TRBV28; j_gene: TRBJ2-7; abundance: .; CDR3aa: CASRTGPGGEQYF; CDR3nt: TGTGCCAGCAGGACGGGACCCGGGGGGGAGCAGTACTTC
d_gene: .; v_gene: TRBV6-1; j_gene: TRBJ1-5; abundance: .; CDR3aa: CASSETAGASNQPQHF; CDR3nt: TGTGCCAGCAGTGAGACCGCGGGGGCAAGCAATCAGCCCCAGCATTTT
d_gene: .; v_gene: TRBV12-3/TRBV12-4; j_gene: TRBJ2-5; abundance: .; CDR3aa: CASSLVGPQYF; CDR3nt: TGTGCCAGCAGTTTGGTGGGCCCCCAGTACTTC
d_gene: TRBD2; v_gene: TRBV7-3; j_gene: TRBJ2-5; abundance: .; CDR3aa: CASSLSGGIGETQYF; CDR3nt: TGTGCCAGCAGCTTAAGCGGGGGAATAGGGGAGACCCAGTACTTC
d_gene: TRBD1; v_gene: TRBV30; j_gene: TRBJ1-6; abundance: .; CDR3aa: CAWSFRDRVGSPLHF; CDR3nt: TGTGCCTGGAGTTTCCGGGACAGGGTAGGTTCGCCCCTCCACTTT
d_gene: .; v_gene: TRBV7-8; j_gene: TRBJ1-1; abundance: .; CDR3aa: CASSLGAGAHTEAFF; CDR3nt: TGTGCCAGCAGCTTAGGGGCGGGGGCGCATACTGAAGCTTTCTTT
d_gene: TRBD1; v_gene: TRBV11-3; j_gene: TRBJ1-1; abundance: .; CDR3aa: CASSSYDREEAFF; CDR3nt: TGTGCCAGCAGCTCTTATGACAGGGAGGAAGCTTTCTTT
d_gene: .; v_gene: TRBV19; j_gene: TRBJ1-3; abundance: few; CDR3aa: CASSLGQSSGNTIYF; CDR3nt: TGTGCCAGTAGTCTCGGACAGAGCTCTGGAAACACCATATATTTT
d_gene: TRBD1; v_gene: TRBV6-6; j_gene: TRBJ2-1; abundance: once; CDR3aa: CASSSPGQGFNEQFF; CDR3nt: TGTGCCAGCAGCTCACCGGGACAGGGTTTCAATGAGCAGTTCTTC
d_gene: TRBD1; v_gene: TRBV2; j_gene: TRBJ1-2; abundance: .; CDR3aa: CASRAGTGPGYTF; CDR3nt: TGTGCCAGCAGAGCCGGGACAGGGCCTGGCTACACCTTC
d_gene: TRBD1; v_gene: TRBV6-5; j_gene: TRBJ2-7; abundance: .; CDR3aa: CASSYLGQGVKEQYF; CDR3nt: TGTGCCAGCAGTTACTTGGGACAGGGGGTAAAAGAGCAGTACTTC
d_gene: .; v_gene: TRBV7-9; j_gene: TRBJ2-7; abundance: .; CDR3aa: CASSLARAGLSYEQYF; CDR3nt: TGTGCCAGCAGCTTAGCGAGGGCAGGCCTCTCCTACGAGCAGTACTTC
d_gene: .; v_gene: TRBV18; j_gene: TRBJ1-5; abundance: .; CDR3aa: CASSKGVNQPQHF; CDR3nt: TGTGCCAGCTCAAAGGGAGTCAATCAGCCCCAGCATTTT
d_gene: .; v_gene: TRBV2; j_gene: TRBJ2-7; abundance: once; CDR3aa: CASSGSTGSYEQYF; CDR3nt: TGTGCCAGCAGCGGTTCGACAGGCTCCTACGAGCAGTACTTC
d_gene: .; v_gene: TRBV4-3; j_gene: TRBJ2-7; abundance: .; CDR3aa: CASSQLKGVHEQYF; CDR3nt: TGCGCCAGCAGCCAACTTAAGGGGGTCCACGAGCAGTACTTC
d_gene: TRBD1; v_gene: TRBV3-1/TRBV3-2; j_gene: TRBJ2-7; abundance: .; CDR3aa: CASSPGDREGEQYF; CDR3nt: TGTGCCAGCAGCCCGGGGGACAGGGAAGGCGAGCAGTACTTC
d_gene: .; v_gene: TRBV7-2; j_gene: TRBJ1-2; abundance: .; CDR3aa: CASSHPKGYGYTF; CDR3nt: TGTGCCAGCAGCCATCCAAAGGGGTATGGCTACACCTTC
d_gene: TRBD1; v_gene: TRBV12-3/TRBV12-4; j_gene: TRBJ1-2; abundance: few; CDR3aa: CASSLDRGYTF; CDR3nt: TGTGCCAGCAGCTTGGACAGGGGCTACACCTTC
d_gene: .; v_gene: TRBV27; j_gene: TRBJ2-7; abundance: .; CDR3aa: CASSRTGPSSGEQYF; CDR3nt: TGTGCCAGCAGCCGGACCGGGCCTTCCTCGGGGGAGCAGTACTTC